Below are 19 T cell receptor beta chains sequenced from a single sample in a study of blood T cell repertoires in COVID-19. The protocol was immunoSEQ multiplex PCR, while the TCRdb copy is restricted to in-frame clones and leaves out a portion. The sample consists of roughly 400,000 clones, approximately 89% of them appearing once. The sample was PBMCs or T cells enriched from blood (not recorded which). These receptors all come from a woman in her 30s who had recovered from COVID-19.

The CDR3 DNA sequence: TGTGCCACCAGCAGATCCGGGACAGGGGACGAGCAGTACTTC. This encodes CATSRSGTGDEQYF. The chain joins TRBV15 to TRBJ2-7; 10 bases agree with TRBD1. This CDR3 has 14 residues. The germline V gene encodes CDR1 LNHNV and CDR2 YYDKDF (reference sequence). V shed 2 bases, J shed 5 bases, and the junction held 3 bases outside the gene matches.

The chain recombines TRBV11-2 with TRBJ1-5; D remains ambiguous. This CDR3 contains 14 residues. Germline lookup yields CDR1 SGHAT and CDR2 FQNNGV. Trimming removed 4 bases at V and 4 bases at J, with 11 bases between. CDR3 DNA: TGTGCCAGCAGCTCCCAGGTCCGGAATCAGCCCCAGCATTTT. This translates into CASSSQVRNQPQHF.

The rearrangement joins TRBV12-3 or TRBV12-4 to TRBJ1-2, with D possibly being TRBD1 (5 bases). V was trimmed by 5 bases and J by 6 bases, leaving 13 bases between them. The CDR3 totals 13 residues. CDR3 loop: CASSLTEFHGYTF. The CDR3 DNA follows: TGTGCCAGCAGTCTGACAGAATTCCATGGCTACACCTTC.

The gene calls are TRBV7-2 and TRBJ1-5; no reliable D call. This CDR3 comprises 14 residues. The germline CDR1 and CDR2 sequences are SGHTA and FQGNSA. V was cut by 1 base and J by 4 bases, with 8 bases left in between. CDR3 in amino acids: CASSLGTANQPQHF. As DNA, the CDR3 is TGTGCCAGCAGCTTAGGTACAGCTAATCAGCCCCAGCATTTT.

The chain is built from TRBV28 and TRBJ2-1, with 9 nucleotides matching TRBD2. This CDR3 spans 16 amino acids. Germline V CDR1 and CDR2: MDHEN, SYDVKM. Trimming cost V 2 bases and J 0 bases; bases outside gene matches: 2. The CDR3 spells CASSLLAGFSYNEQFF. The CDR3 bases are TGTGCCAGCAGTTTACTAGCGGGATTCTCCTACAATGAGCAGTTCTTC.

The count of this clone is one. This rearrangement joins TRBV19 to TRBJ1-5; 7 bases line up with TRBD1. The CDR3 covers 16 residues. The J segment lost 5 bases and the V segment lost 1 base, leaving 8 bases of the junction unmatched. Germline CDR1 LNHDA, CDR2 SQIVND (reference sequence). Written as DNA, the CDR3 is TGTGCCAGTAGTATAGGAAAGGGACAGAGAGATCAGCCCCAGCATTTT. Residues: CASSIGKGQRDQPQHF.

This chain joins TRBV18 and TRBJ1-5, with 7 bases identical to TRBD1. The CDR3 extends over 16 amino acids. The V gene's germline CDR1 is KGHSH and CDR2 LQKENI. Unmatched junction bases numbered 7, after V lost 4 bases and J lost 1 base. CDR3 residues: CASSLRQGRSNQPQHF. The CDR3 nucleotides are TGTGCCAGCTCACTCCGACAGGGCCGGAGCAATCAGCCCCAGCATTTT. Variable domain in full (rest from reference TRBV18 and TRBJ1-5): NAGVMQNPRHLVRRRGQEARLRCSPMKGHSHVYWYRQLPEEGLKFMVYLQKENIIDESGMPKERFSAEFPKEGPSILRIQQVVRGDSAAYFCASSLRQGRSNQPQHFGDGTRLSIL.

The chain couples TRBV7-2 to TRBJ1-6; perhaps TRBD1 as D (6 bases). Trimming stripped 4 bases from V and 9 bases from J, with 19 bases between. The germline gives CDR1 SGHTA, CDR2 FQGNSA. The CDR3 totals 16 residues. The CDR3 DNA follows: TGTGCCAGCAGCTCAGTGGGACACCCCTTACTTTCACCCCTCCACTTT. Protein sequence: CASSSVGHPLLSPLHF. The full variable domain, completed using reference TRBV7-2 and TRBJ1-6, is GAGVSQSPSNKVTEKGKDVELRCDPISGHTALYWYRQSLGQGLEFLIYFQGNSAPDKSGLPSDRFSAERTGGSVSTLTIQRTQQEDSAVYLCASSSVGHPLLSPLHFGNGTRLTVT.

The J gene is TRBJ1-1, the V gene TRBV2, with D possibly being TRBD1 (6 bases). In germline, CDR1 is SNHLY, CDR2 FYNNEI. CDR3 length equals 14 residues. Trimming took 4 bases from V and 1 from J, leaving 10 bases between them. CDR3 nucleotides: TGTGCCAGCAGTGTTGGGGGCTGGAACACTGAAGCTTTCTTT. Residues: CASSVGGWNTEAFF.

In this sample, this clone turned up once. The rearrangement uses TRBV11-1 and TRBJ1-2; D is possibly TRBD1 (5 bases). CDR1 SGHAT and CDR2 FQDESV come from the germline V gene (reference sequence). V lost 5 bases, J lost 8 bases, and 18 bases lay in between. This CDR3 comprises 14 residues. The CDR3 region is CASSPSRGGKGYTF. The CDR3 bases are TGTGCCAGCAGCCCCAGCCGCGGGGGAAAGGGCTACACCTTC.

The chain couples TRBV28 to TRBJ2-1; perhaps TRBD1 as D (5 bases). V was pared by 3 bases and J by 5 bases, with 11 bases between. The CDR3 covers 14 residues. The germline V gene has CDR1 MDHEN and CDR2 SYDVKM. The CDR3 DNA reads TGTGCCAGCAGTTTTGTTACAGGAGACAATGAGCAGTTCTTC. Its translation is CASSFVTGDNEQFF.

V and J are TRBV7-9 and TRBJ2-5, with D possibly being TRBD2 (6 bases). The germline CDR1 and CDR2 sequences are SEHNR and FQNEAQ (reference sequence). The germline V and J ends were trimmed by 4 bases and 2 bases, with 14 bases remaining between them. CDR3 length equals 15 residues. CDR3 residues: CASSYGGAQQETQYF. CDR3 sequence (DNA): TGTGCCAGCAGCTATGGCGGGGCGCAACAAGAGACCCAGTACTTC.

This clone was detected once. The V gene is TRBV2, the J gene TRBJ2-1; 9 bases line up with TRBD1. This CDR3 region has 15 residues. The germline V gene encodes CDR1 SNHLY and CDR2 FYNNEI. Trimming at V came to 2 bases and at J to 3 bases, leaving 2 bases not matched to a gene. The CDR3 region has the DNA TGTGCCAGCAGTGAAAGACAGGGGGGCTACAATGAGCAGTTCTTC. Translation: CASSERQGGYNEQFF. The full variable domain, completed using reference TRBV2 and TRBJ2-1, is EPEVTQTPSHQVTQMGQEVILRCVPISNHLYFYWYRQILGQKVEFLVSFYNNEISEKSEIFDDQFSVERPDGSNFTLKIRSTKLEDSAMYFCASSERQGGYNEQFFGPGTRLTVL.

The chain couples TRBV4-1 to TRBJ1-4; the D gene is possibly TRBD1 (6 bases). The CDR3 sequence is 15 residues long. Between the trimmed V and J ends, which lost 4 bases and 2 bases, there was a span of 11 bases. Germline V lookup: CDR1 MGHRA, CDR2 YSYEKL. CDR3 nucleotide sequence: TGCGCCAGCAGCCCGCCTGGACAGACTAATGAAAAACTGTTTTTT. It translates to CASSPPGQTNEKLFF.

CDR3 coding DNA: TGTGCCAGCAGCAGCAGGACAGACTCCTACAATGAGCAGTTCTTC. Protein: CASSSRTDSYNEQFF. The chain carries TRBV5-6 and TRBJ2-1; a possible D gene is TRBD1 (6 bases). Germline-derived CDR1 and CDR2 are SGHDT and YYEEEE. The V end lost 4 bases, the J end lost 0 bases, and 11 bases lay between the germline ends. The CDR3 contains 15 residues. Combining the CDR3 with reference TRBV5-6 and TRBJ2-1 gives the whole variable domain DAGVTQSPTHLIKTRGQQVTLRCSPKSGHDTVSWYQQALGQGPQFIFQYYEEEERQRGNFPDRFSGHQFPNYSSELNVNALLLGDSALYLCASSSRTDSYNEQFFGPGTRLTVL.

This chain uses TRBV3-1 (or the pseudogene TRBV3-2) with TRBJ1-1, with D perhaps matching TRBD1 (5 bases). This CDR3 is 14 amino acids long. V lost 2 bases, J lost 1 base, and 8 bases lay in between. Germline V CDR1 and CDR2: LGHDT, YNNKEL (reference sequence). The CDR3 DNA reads TGTGCCAGCAGCCAACGAGGACAGAACACTGAAGCTTTCTTT. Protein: CASSQRGQNTEAFF.

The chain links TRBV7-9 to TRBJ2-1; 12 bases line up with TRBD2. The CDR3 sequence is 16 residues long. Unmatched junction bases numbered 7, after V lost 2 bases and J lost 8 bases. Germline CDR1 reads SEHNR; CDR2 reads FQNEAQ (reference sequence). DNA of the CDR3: TGTGCCAGCAGCTTACTTCTAGCGGGAGGGCAGGATGAGCAGTTCTTC. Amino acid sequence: CASSLLLAGGQDEQFF.

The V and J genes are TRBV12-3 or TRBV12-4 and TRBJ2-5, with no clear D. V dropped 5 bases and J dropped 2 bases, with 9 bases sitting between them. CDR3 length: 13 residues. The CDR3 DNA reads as TGTGCCAGCAGTCCTCCCGGGCAAGAGACCCAGTACTTC. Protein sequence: CASSPPGQETQYF.

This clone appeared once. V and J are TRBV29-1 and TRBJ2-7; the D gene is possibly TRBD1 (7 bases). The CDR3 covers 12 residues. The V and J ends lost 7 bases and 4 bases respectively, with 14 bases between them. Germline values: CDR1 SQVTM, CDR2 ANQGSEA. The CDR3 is CSGGTVGYEQYF. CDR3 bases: TGCAGCGGCGGGACAGTTGGGTACGAGCAGTACTTC.